This T cell receptor beta chain originates from a study of shared clonotypes between healthy human individuals. Produced via immunoSEQ multiplex PCR; TCRdb's table is partial and in-frame only. Of 2 million or so clones in the sample, about 95% are singletons; the top ten hold more than 0.95%. This clone was seen just once. At one end, the junction sequence differs from germline, possibly due to a read error. The CDR3 is 13 amino acids. The germline CDR1 and CDR2 sequences are MNHEY and SMNVEV (reference sequence). CD45RO-negative cells were positively selected for CCR7, leaving out terminally differentiated effector memory CD45RA+ cells.

The genes are TRBV27 and TRBJ2-3; D is perhaps TRBD2 (6 bases). The origin of this receptor is a man between 18 and 35 years old in good health. Input material: naive CD8+ T cells sorted from blood. CDR3 sequence reads: CASSLTSIDTQYF. CDR3 in DNA: TGTGCCAGCAGTTTAACTAGCATAGATACGCAGTATTTT.